Shown below are 20 T cell receptor beta chains from a single sample sequenced in a study of blood T cells in healthy people across ages. A second roughly 7 to 11 cycle PCR used barcoded and J-beta primers. MiXCR, run by TCRdb on the 5' RACE reads, gives a single entry per CDR3 protein. The data contain approximately 810,000 distinct CDR3 sequences, less than 35% of them singletons. Material: blood. These receptors originate from a woman of 80 years or more in good health.

This rearrangement joins TRBV29-1 to TRBJ2-7, with D perhaps TRBD1 or TRBD2 (5 bases each). CDR3 length: 14 residues. Trimming took off 5 bases at V and 0 bases at J, with 14 bases between the two ends. Germline loops: CDR1 SQVTM, CDR2 ANQGSEA. Here the CDR3 DNA reads TGCAGCGTTCTAGGGACGGAACTCTCCTACGAGCAGTACTTC. This sequence encodes CSVLGTELSYEQYF.

The gene calls are TRBV7-9 and TRBJ1-2; 8 nucleotides match TRBD1. This CDR3 is 14 amino acids long. J lost 6 bases, V lost 4 bases, and 7 bases had no gene match. CDR1 and CDR2 from the germline V gene are SEHNR and FQNEAQ (reference sequence). CDR3 sequence reads: CASSSSGQVDGYTF. CDR3 sequence (DNA): TGTGCCAGCAGCTCATCGGGACAGGTGGATGGCTACACCTTC.

The chain has TRBV6-2 or TRBV6-3 and TRBJ1-1; the D is unclear. CDR1 is MNHEY, CDR2 SVGEGT, per germline. This CDR3 contains 16 residues. V was shortened by 2 bases and J by 3 bases, with 16 bases between the two germline ends. The CDR3 sequence is CASSYTRGLVDTEAFF. The CDR3 coding sequence is TGTGCCAGCAGTTACACCAGAGGGTTGGTGGACACTGAAGCTTTCTTT.

This clonotype was found many times. The gene calls are TRBV25-1 and TRBJ2-1; D is undetermined. There are 13 residues in the CDR3. Germline-derived CDR1 and CDR2 are MGHDK and SYGVNS. The V end was cut by 5 bases, the J end by 5 bases, with 10 bases between. The CDR3 DNA sequence: TGTGCCAGCAGTTCCAGGACGAACAATGAGCAGTTCTTC. Protein product: CASSSRTNNEQFF.

This clonotype was observed at least ten times. CDR3 DNA: TGTGCCAGCAATAAACTAAACAATGAGCAGTTCTTC. It encodes CASNKLNNEQFF. The rearrangement uses TRBV6-6 and TRBJ2-1; D gene unclear. The CDR3 extends over 12 amino acids. CDR1 is MNHNY, CDR2 SVGAGI, per germline (reference sequence). V gave up 7 bases and J gave up 5 bases, with 9 bases separating them.

Remarks on this clonotype: A much larger clone lies one base from this, so it may be a read error. The chain has TRBV6-2 or TRBV6-3 and TRBJ2-7, with D tentatively TRBD1 (7 bases). The germline gives CDR1 MNHEY, CDR2 SVGEGT. Trimming pared 2 bases from V and 10 bases from J, leaving 21 bases between. The CDR3 has 15 amino acids. The CDR3 DNA reads TGTGCCAGCAGTTACAGGGGGCGCGATTGGGAGGCCCAGTACTTC. Its protein product is CASSYRGRDWEAQYF.

This clonotype turned up a few times. The rearrangement links TRBV6-5 to TRBJ1-1; perhaps TRBD1 as D (6 bases). The CDR3 spans 11 residues. With 8 bases removed from V and 10 bases from J, the gap between germline ends came to 14 bases. CDR1 is MNHEY and CDR2 is SVGAGI in the germline V gene. DNA for the CDR3: TGTGCCAGCCGAGAGGGGGGCACAGCTTTCTTT. This encodes CASREGGTAFF.

Concerning this clonotype: With a much larger clone just one base away, this may be a read error. The gene calls are TRBV29-1 and TRBJ2-5; no reliable D call. The CDR3 contains 10 residues. Germline loops: CDR1 SQVTM, CDR2 ANQGSEA. V was pared by 3 bases and J by 13 bases, with 12 bases between. CDR3 loop: CSVEERLWYF. In nucleotides, the CDR3 is TGCAGCGTTGAGGAACGGCTCTGGTACTTC.

This clonotype has just one count. Just one base apart from a much larger clone, this may be a read error. This rearrangement joins TRBV12-3 or TRBV12-4 to TRBJ1-2; D is possibly TRBD1 (5 bases). The CDR3 has 15 amino acids. CDR3 bases: TGTGCCAACAGTCGGGACTTATCCTCGGACTATGGCTACACCTTC. Its protein product is CANSRDLSSDYGYTF.

On this clonotype itself: A much larger clone lies one base from this, so it may be a read error. CDR3 sequence: CAYADRGCGGYTF. The DNA for the CDR3 is TGTGCCTATGCGGACAGGGGGTGTGGGGGCTACACCTTC. The V gene is TRBV30, the J gene TRBJ1-2, with 10 bases that match TRBD1. This CDR3 is built from 13 residues. The germline gives CDR1 GTSNPN, CDR2 SVGIG (reference sequence). The J segment lost 8 bases and the V segment lost 7 bases, leaving 10 bases of the junction unmatched. Together with reference TRBV30 and TRBJ1-2, the CDR3 gives the full variable domain: SQTIHQWPATLVQPVGSPLSLECTVEGTSNPNLYWYRQAAGRGLQLLFYSVGIGQISSEVPQNLSASRPQDRQFILSSKKLLLSDSGFYLCAYADRGCGGYTFGSGTRLTVV.

Many counts were recorded for this clonotype. The chain recombines TRBV5-1 with TRBJ2-7; TRBD1 aligns across 9 bases. The V and J ends lost 0 bases and 4 bases, in that order; junction bases with no gene match: 8. Germline assignment: CDR1 SGHRS and CDR2 YFSETQ. The CDR3 sequence is 16 residues long. The CDR3 bases are TGCGCCAGCAGCTTGGGAGGACAGGGGTCCGTGTACGAGCAGTACTTC. Residues: CASSLGGQGSVYEQYF.

There are many counts of this clonotype. V is TRBV5-1 and J is TRBJ1-2, with TRBD1 matching over 9 bases. The CDR3 length is 15 residues. Germline V CDR1 and CDR2: SGHRS, YFSETQ. The junction had 6 bases not matched to a gene; V was cut back by 2 bases and J by 4 bases. The CDR3 region is CASSFGDRERYGYTF. Here the CDR3 DNA reads TGCGCCAGCAGCTTCGGGGACAGGGAACGCTATGGCTACACCTTC.

The V call is TRBV7-2, the J call TRBJ2-3, with D maybe TRBD2 (5 bases). The V gene's germline CDR1 is SGHTA and CDR2 FQGNSA. V was trimmed by 1 base and J by 6 bases, leaving 14 bases between them. The CDR3 consists of 15 residues. The CDR3 is CASSLEKRPGDTQYF. The DNA for the CDR3 is TGTGCCAGCAGCTTAGAGAAGCGGCCGGGGGATACGCAGTATTTT.

This clonotype came up a few times. The chain uses TRBV6-4 and TRBJ2-3, with TRBD2 identical over 7 bases. Germline CDR1 and CDR2: MRHNA and SNTAGT. Trimming cost V 0 bases and J 0 bases; bases outside gene matches: 9. The CDR3 is 18 residues long. CDR3 DNA sequence: TGTGCCAGCAGTGACTCGAGGCGTAGCGGGTCTAGCACAGATACGCAGTATTTT. Protein sequence: CASSDSRRSGSSTDTQYF.

This clonotype was found a few times. The CDR3 DNA reads TGCGCCAGCAGCCTAGGGACAGTAGGGAGCAATCAGCCCCAGCATTTT. It translates to CASSLGTVGSNQPQHF. The chain carries TRBV4-1 and TRBJ1-5; 7 bases map to TRBD1. Looked up from germline, CDR1 is MGHRA and CDR2 is YSYEKL. The CDR3 consists of 16 residues. J gave up 1 base and V 4 bases, and 7 bases lay outside the gene matches.

In regard to this clonotype: Since a much larger clone is just one base distant, this may be a read error. As DNA, the CDR3 is TGTGCCAGCAGCCAAGGTTTTGGCAGACTCAGCTACGAGCAGTACTTC. It translates to CASSQGFGRLSYEQYF. V is TRBV3-1 and J is TRBJ2-7; D is undetermined. The V gene lost 1 base and the J gene lost 3 bases, with 16 bases spanning the gap. The CDR3 length is 16 residues. The germline V gene has CDR1 LGHDT and CDR2 YNNKEL (reference sequence).

CDR3 amino acids: CASSREGRTYNEQFF. The CDR3 bases are TGTGCCAGCAGCCGCGAAGGTCGGACCTACAATGAGCAGTTCTTC. The rearrangement uses TRBV7-2 and TRBJ2-1; D gene uncertain. Germline CDR1 SGHTA, CDR2 FQGNSA. The CDR3 extends over 15 amino acids. V was clipped by 5 bases and J by 2 bases, with 13 bases between them.

The table lists this clonotype with many counts. DNA of the CDR3: TGTGCCAGCAGTCTCCTGTTGAATGAGCAGTTCTTC. This gives the protein CASSLLLNEQFF. The V and J genes are TRBV12-3 or TRBV12-4 and TRBJ2-1; D unclear. Trimming pared 5 bases from V and 7 bases from J, leaving 9 bases between. This CDR3 has 12 residues.

The chain recombines TRBV6-2 or TRBV6-3 with TRBJ2-5; perhaps D is TRBD1 or TRBD2 (5 bases each). The CDR3 extends over 16 amino acids. The germline V gene encodes CDR1 MNHEY and CDR2 SVGEGT. V was clipped by 5 bases and J by 5 bases, with 21 bases between them. The CDR3 sequence: CASSISAGALGETQYF. Written as DNA, the CDR3 is TGTGCCAGCAGTATATCCGCCGGGGCTCTCGGGGAGACCCAGTACTTC.

The V gene is TRBV28, the J gene TRBJ1-2; the D is unclear. V lost 3 bases and J 3 bases, leaving 11 bases between the germline ends. The CDR3 length is 14 residues. Per germline, CDR1 MDHEN and CDR2 SYDVKM. The CDR3 here is CASSFLSDDYGYTF. CDR3 DNA: TGTGCCAGCAGTTTCTTGTCTGACGACTATGGCTACACCTTC.